The present T cell receptor (beta chain) was sequenced within a study of T cell changes during pregnancy in multiple sclerosis. Germline CDR1 and CDR2: MNHEY and SMNVEV (reference sequence). The CDR3 length is 17 residues. The V gene end was trimmed by 2 bases and the J gene end by 3 bases; junction bases not matched to a gene: 12. Generated by immunoSEQ multiplex PCR, the TCRdb table keeps only in-frame clones and is missing some. The table lists 20,000 to 25,000 clones, around nine tenths of them singletons. The genes are TRBV27 and TRBJ2-7, with 8 bases that match TRBD1. The sample in question was CD8+ T cells from peripheral blood mononuclear cells, obtained in the first trimester of pregnancy. This TCR was recovered from a female donor in good health, enrolled as a control in a pregnancy study. CDR3 loop: CASSLNPTGGSVYEQYF. CDR3 DNA: TGTGCCAGCAGTTTAAACCCAACAGGGGGTTCCGTCTACGAGCAGTACTTC.